This TCR beta chain was found in a study of OX40 agonist ivuxolimab in advanced cancers. Turning to the study itself: Dose-escalation patients had hepatocellular carcinoma, melanoma, renal cell or head and neck cancer. Aged about 23 to 90 with a mean of 60 years, they were almost 85% male. Study results and limitations: CD8+ T cells (on average) carried more expanded clones than CD4+ T cells.

The CDR3 has 15 residues. Germline CDR1 KGHSH, CDR2 LQKENI. V gave up 1 base and J gave up 3 bases, with 10 bases separating them. Comments on this clone: Its target is unknown.

The cohort excluded patients with autoimmune disease history or systemic immunosuppression. Profiled with immunoSEQ multiplex PCR; TCRdb holds only in-frame clones, not every one. The table records about 94,000 clones, roughly 87% of them present only once. Sequenced material: CD4+ or CD8+ T cells sorted from blood, taken in a trial of the OX40 agonist ivuxolimab. The chain recombines TRBV18 with TRBJ2-1, with D possibly being TRBD2 (5 bases). This clonotype originated in an adult with an advanced solid tumor such as melanoma, head and neck, liver or kidney cancer. CDR3 protein: CASSPQEDHYNEQFF. The CDR3 region has the DNA TGTGCCAGCTCACCACAGGAGGACCACTACAATGAGCAGTTCTTC.